These T cell receptor beta chains were read from a single sample in a study of cytomegalovirus exposure and HLA in healthy donors. Sequencing was performed with immunoSEQ multiplex PCR; in TCRdb, only in-frame clones are kept and a portion is missing. The sample shows 100,000 or so clones, about 83% of them seen only once. The sequenced sample was PBMCs. These receptors came from a female donor in good health and CMV-seronegative. CDR3s leave out the opening cysteine and the closing phenylalanine or tryptophan.

v_gene	j_gene	CDR3aa
TRBV21-1	TRBJ2-7	ASSKAHRQSNHTRQQKLSYEQY
TRBV7-2	TRBJ1-1	ASSLVGQGASGAF
TRBV6-1	TRBJ2-7	ASKSGLLPYEQY
TRBV27	TRBJ2-7	ASSALSQPPTY
TRBV27	TRBJ2-5	ASRPVGGGGASGTQY
TRBV6-4	TRBJ1-2	ASSDLEGAPYGYT
TRBV18	TRBJ1-2	ASSPRGGEGFYGYT
TRBV2	-	ASSTTTGASSYEQY
TRBV30	TRBJ1-6	AWEDRGRSYNSPLH
TRBV7-7	TRBJ2-5	ASSLAQSGGHPTQTQY
TRBV30	TRBJ1-5	AWSLGGNNQPQH
TRBV6-5	TRBJ1-1	ASTKGQGGKAF
TRBV9	TRBJ1-1	ASSADRNTEAF
TRBV6-1	TRBJ1-3	ASSTREGSGNTIY